A selection of T cell receptor beta chains follows, all from one sample in a study of T cells in Graves' hyperthyroidism and ophthalmopathy. From the multiplex PCR reads, TCRdb called clonotypes with MiXCR, one entry per CDR3 protein. The table records roughly 100,000 distinct CDR3 sequences, roughly 44% of them present only once. The sequenced material came from blood. The receptors come from a man aged 35 to 55 with Graves' hyperthyroidism. Both conserved end residues are part of each CDR3.

v_call	cdr3_aa
TRBV15	CATSRSKTSLGNEQFF
TRBV19	CASQDGTRPYEQYF
TRBV10-3	CAIKGGEKLFF
TRBV19	CASKGGLNTEAFF
TRBV6-4	CASSESGDRSNEQFF
TRBV29-1	CSVAGPPGYEQCF
TRBV5-6	CASSRPPHTEAFF
TRBV19	CASSIGLNTIYF
TRBV7-9	CASSLGMAGDSSYEQYF
TRBV25-1	CASSDPPEAFF
TRBV3-1	CASSQDLSGRAYEQYF
TRBV12-3/TRBV12-4	CASRPAYRGLTEAFF
TRBV20-1	CSARVSGRITDTQYF
TRBV20-1	CSARPQGGGYTF
TRBV30	CAWNPPSARLHYGYTF
TRBV7-9	CASSSDAGTELAATYNEQFF
TRBV19	CASSRQGGPVTEAFF
TRBV6-5	CASSYKGTSGAGELFF
TRBV13	CASSLAGNTIYF
TRBV13	CASRPSGTGGNTIYF
TRBV19	CASSIERAKTDTQYF
TRBV10-3	CAISEGRSSTDTQYF
TRBV3-1	CASSQDRGETQYF
TRBV7-9	CASSFLRVDYGYTF
TRBV7-6	CASSSEGYGYTF
TRBV5-6	CASSLDGPGGQFF
TRBV9	CASRGFTGGGTSTDTQYF
TRBV29-1	CSVVARGANVLTF
TRBV27	CASSPDRENTGELFF
TRBV6-5	CASSYSRGKDSPLHF
TRBV5-4	CASSFGGRSYEQYF
TRBV2	CASSERFGIAYNEQFF
TRBV6-5	CATLPTGDGADTQYF
TRBV20-1	CSARTSGMAGELFF
TRBV9	CASSVDGLSYNEQFF
TRBV11-2	CASSTGTLGTFF
TRBV9	CASSPSTREQYF
TRBV7-2	CASSTGTGGFYTF
TRBV7-3	CASSPRRDTEAFF
TRBV9	CASSVGEGSYNEQFF
TRBV10-3	CAFSDPKLYYEQDF